One and the same sample provided the 19 T cell receptor beta chains below, sequenced in a study of OX40 agonist ivuxolimab in advanced cancers. TCRdb keeps only in-frame clones here, not all; method: immunoSEQ multiplex PCR. The data show about 25,000 clones, 80% to 90% seen once. Material: CD4+ or CD8+ T cells sorted from blood, obtained in a trial of the OX40 agonist ivuxolimab. The source is an adult with an advanced solid tumor such as melanoma, head and neck, liver or kidney cancer.

The CDR3 here is CASSIERGPSYEQYF. The CDR3 DNA reads as TGTGCCAGCAGCATCGAGCGGGGCCCCTCCTACGAGCAGTACTTC. This chain connects TRBV5-5 to TRBJ2-7, with 7 positions matching TRBD2. CDR3 size: 15 residues. Germline V lookup: CDR1 SGHKS, CDR2 YYEKEE (reference sequence). Trimming cost V 4 bases and J 0 bases; bases outside gene matches: 7.

The V call is TRBV4-1, the J call TRBJ2-1; weak D call: TRBD2 (6 bases). This CDR3 spans 12 amino acids. Germline CDR1 is MGHRA and CDR2 is YSYEKL. The V end lost 10 bases, the J end lost 5 bases, and 12 bases lay between the germline ends. In nucleotides, the CDR3 is TGCGCCACGCGGAGGGGAAACAATGAGCAGTTCTTC. Protein sequence: CATRRGNNEQFF.

This clone was picked up a small number of times. V is TRBV9 and J is TRBJ2-2; possibly TRBD1 or TRBD2 for D (5 bases each). The ends were cut back, 5 bases at V and 3 bases at J, with 14 bases in the middle. The CDR3 contains 15 residues. Germline V CDR1 and CDR2: SGDLS, YYNGEE. CDR3 amino acids: CASSALGPDTGELFF. The CDR3 DNA reads TGTGCCAGCAGTGCCCTGGGACCGGACACCGGGGAGCTGTTTTTT.

The rearrangement joins TRBV4-1 to TRBJ2-2; TRBD2 matches at 16 bases. The germline gives CDR1 MGHRA, CDR2 YSYEKL. Trimming at V came to 5 bases and at J to 7 bases, leaving 13 bases not matched to a gene. CDR3 length: 19 residues. Here the CDR3 reads CASSLIPGLAGGIGGELFF. The CDR3 DNA sequence: TGCGCCAGCAGCTTGATCCCGGGACTAGCGGGAGGGATCGGCGGGGAGCTGTTTTTT.

V gene TRBV6-4 combines with J gene TRBJ1-6; tentatively, D is TRBD1 (6 bases). This CDR3 contains 15 residues. Germline CDR1 MRHNA, CDR2 SNTAGT. V shed 0 bases and J shed 7 bases, with 10 bases lying between them. The CDR3 DNA follows: TGTGCCAGCAGTGACTCGACAGGTTACAATTCACCCCTCCACTTT. It yields the protein CASSDSTGYNSPLHF.

This chain connects TRBV5-1 to TRBJ2-2, with D uncertain. This CDR3 has 12 amino acids. CDR1 is SGHRS, CDR2 YFSETQ, per germline. Between the trimmed V and J ends, which lost 4 bases and 5 bases, there was a span of 6 bases. CDR3 loop: CASSPKTGELFF. The CDR3 DNA reads TGCGCCAGCAGCCCCAAGACCGGGGAGCTGTTTTTT.

This chain links TRBV7-8 with TRBJ2-7; maybe TRBD1 (5 bases). Germline loops: CDR1 SGHVS, CDR2 FQNEAQ. The CDR3 length is 13 residues. V dropped 6 bases and J dropped 1 base, with 10 bases sitting between them. The chain's CDR3 is CASSYDRSYEQYF. The DNA for the CDR3 is TGTGCCAGCAGTTACGACAGATCCTACGAGCAGTACTTC.

The V and J genes are TRBV19 and TRBJ2-7; 7 bases map to TRBD1. V lost 5 bases to trimming and J lost 2 bases; unmatched junction nucleotides: 3. The CDR3 is 13 residues long. The V gene's germline CDR1 is LNHDA and CDR2 SQIVND (reference sequence). CDR3 in amino acids: CASSRQGTYEQYF. The CDR3 bases are TGTGCCAGTAGTCGACAGGGAACCTACGAGCAGTACTTC. The full variable domain, rest sourced from reference TRBV19 and TRBJ2-7, is DGGITQSPKYLFRKEGQNVTLSCEQNLNHDAMYWYRQDPGQGLRLIYYSQIVNDFQKGDIAEGYSVSREKKESFPLTVTSAQKNPTAFYLCASSRQGTYEQYFGPGTRLTVT.

The CDR3 DNA sequence: TGTGCCAGCAGCCCCCGACTAGTGTGGGATGAGCAGTTCTTC. Translation gives CASSPRLVWDEQFF. The J gene is TRBJ2-1, the V gene TRBV9, with D maybe TRBD2 (6 bases). V dropped 4 bases and J dropped 8 bases, with 16 bases sitting between them. This CDR3 comprises 14 residues. The V gene's germline CDR1 is SGDLS and CDR2 YYNGEE.

As for this clone: This sample also contains other DNA sequences that code for the same CDR3. The V and J genes are TRBV14 and TRBJ2-7; D is unclear. The CDR3 is made up of 11 amino acids. V lost 3 bases and J lost 0, with 0 bases in between. Looked up from germline, CDR1 is SGHDN and CDR2 is FVKESK. CDR3 loop: CASSHSYEQYF. In DNA, the CDR3 is TGTGCCAGCAGCCACTCCTACGAGCAGTACTTC.

J is TRBJ1-2 and V is TRBV4-3; D is possibly TRBD1 (5 bases). The CDR3 contains 14 residues. CDR1 LGHNA and CDR2 YSLEER come from the germline V gene. V lost 1 base, J lost 2 bases, and 8 bases lay in between. CDR3 sequence reads: CASSQGQINYGYTF. The DNA for the CDR3 is TGCGCCAGCAGCCAAGGACAGATCAACTATGGCTACACCTTC.

The V call is TRBV5-5, the J call TRBJ1-2; D perhaps matches TRBD1 (5 bases). Trimming removed 3 bases from V and 2 bases from J, with 14 bases in between. Germline lookup yields CDR1 SGHKS and CDR2 YYEKEE (reference sequence). This CDR3 is 15 amino acids long. The CDR3 DNA follows: TGTGCCAGCAGCTGGGACCCGGGACCCAACTATGGCTACACCTTC. Translated: CASSWDPGPNYGYTF.

V is TRBV6-6 and J is TRBJ1-6; D possibly corresponds to TRBD1 (5 bases). This CDR3 has 15 residues. The V end was cut by 1 base, the J end by 11 bases, with 15 bases between. Looked up from germline, CDR1 is MNHNY and CDR2 is SVGAGI (reference sequence). The CDR3 here is CASSYFPPLDTPLHF. The DNA of the CDR3 is TGTGCCAGCAGTTACTTCCCCCCGCTGGACACACCCCTCCACTTT.

As to this clone: Germline and junction disagree at one end, which may indicate a read error. The chain combines TRBV27 with TRBJ2-3; D unresolved. This CDR3 comprises 13 residues. The germline V gene encodes CDR1 MNHEY and CDR2 SMNVEV (reference sequence). The DNA of the CDR3 is TGTGCCACCTCTCCTCTCGGTGCAGATACGCAGTGTTTT. Its translation: CATSPLGADTQCF.

This clone was picked up a small number of times. The chain is built from TRBV19 and TRBJ2-7; the match to TRBD1 covers 10 bases. The CDR3 length is 15 residues. Trimming cost V 5 bases and J 6 bases; bases outside gene matches: 10. Germline CDR1 is LNHDA and CDR2 is SQIVND (reference sequence). The CDR3 region is CASSPGQGGGSEQYF. The CDR3 nucleotides are TGTGCCAGTAGTCCCGGACAGGGGGGAGGTTCCGAGCAGTACTTC.

The rearrangement links TRBV19 to TRBJ2-7; 7 nucleotides align to TRBD2. Per germline, CDR1 LNHDA and CDR2 SQIVND (reference sequence). With V trimmed by 5 bases and J by 2 bases, 9 bases remained unmatched. The CDR3 extends over 15 amino acids. This CDR3 is CASSLNSGTTYEQYF. CDR3 DNA: TGTGCCAGTAGTCTTAATTCCGGGACTACCTACGAGCAGTACTTC.

The chain employs TRBV6-1 and TRBJ2-7, with 14 nucleotides matching TRBD2. Germline loops: CDR1 MNHNS, CDR2 SASEGT. CDR3 length equals 15 residues. V trimming: 1 base; J trimming: 6 bases; junction bases outside the gene matches: 2. DNA of the CDR3: TGTGCCAGCAGTGAAGGGGGGACTAGCGGGAGCGAGCAGTACTTC. Residues: CASSEGGTSGSEQYF.

V usage is TRBV9 and J usage is TRBJ2-2; D is possibly TRBD1 (5 bases). This CDR3 is built from 20 residues. V lost 0 bases and J lost 0, with 21 bases in between. The V gene's germline CDR1 is SGDLS and CDR2 YYNGEE. CDR3 sequence reads: CASSVDRRMATDTNTGELFF. CDR3 coding DNA: TGTGCCAGCAGCGTAGACCGTCGAATGGCGACAGACACGAACACCGGGGAGCTGTTTTTT.

V gene TRBV5-8 combines with J gene TRBJ2-3; 13 bases are a match to TRBD2. The ends lost 3 bases at V and 3 bases at J; junction bases unmatched: 4. The CDR3 runs 16 residues. Germline V gives CDR1 SGHTS, CDR2 YDEGEE. DNA of the CDR3: TGTGCCAGCAGCTCCGGGACTAGCGGGATTACAGATACGCAGTATTTT. Translated: CASSSGTSGITDTQYF.